Each of the 20 T cell receptor beta chains below was sequenced from the same sample in a study of human T cells and chemical hapten exposure. TCRdb processed the RACE reads anew with MiXCR; each CDR3 protein has one entry. The sample lists 85,000 to 100,000 distinct CDR3 sequences; 11% were seen once. Specified time point: patch test 2, 6 weeks after DPC sensitization. As for treatment: therapeutic diphenylcyclopropenone sensitization with weekly scalp DPC. Sequences were derived from whole blood, sampled in connection with sensitization to the hapten diphenylcyclopropenone (DPC). Source of these receptors: a man between 35 and 55 years old with alopecia areata. Some clones in this sample may be carry-over from other donors' samples.

The chain has TRBV6-6 and TRBJ2-7; 9 bases fit TRBD2. Germline CDR1 MNHNY, CDR2 SVGAGI (reference sequence). The CDR3 runs 14 residues. V shed 3 bases and J 6 bases; nucleotides not matched to a gene: 6. This chain's CDR3 is CASSYSRAGGEQYV. CDR3 nucleotide sequence: TGTGCCAGCAGTTATTCCCGAGCGGGAGGCGAGCAGTACGTC.

The chain employs TRBV25-1 and TRBJ2-5, with D perhaps TRBD1 (6 bases). Trimming removed 1 base from V and 1 base from J, with 10 bases in between. The CDR3 length is 15 residues. Per the germline V gene, CDR1 is MGHDK and CDR2 is SYGVNS. The CDR3 region is CASSESRGTQETQYF. DNA for the CDR3: TGTGCCAGCAGTGAATCGAGGGGGACCCAAGAGACCCAGTACTTC.

The rearrangement uses TRBV6-5 and TRBJ2-5; D may be TRBD1 (6 bases). V lost 2 bases, J lost 2 bases, and 12 bases lay in between. This CDR3 is 15 amino acids long. Germline assignment: CDR1 MNHEY and CDR2 SVGAGI. This CDR3 reads CASSYRGHTQETQYF. The CDR3 bases are TGTGCCAGCAGTTACCGGGGACATACACAAGAGACCCAGTACTTC.

The V call is TRBV9, the J call TRBJ2-3; a weak D match, TRBD2 (6 bases). Germline CDR1 and CDR2: SGDLS and YYNGEE. CDR3 length: 15 residues. Deletions cut 1 base from V and 2 bases from J, with 11 bases between. This CDR3 reads CASSVLAAATDTQYF. The CDR3 bases are TGTGCCAGCAGCGTATTAGCGGCCGCCACAGATACGCAGTATTTT.

The genes are TRBV6-5 and TRBJ1-2, with a tentative D call TRBD1 (6 bases). V gave up 5 bases and J gave up 6 bases, with 31 bases separating them. This CDR3 spans 19 amino acids. Germline CDR1 and CDR2: MNHEY and SVGAGI. The CDR3 region has the DNA TGTGCCAGCAGTACTAAAGCCCACAGGGCCAACAGGGACGGAGATGGCTACACCTTC. Encoded protein: CASSTKAHRANRDGDGYTF.

This clonotype was picked up a small number of times. This rearrangement joins TRBV5-1 to TRBJ2-3, with 9 bases aligning to TRBD1. CDR1 and CDR2 (germline): SGHRS, YFSETQ. CDR3 length: 16 residues. With 4 bases clipped from V and 0 bases from J, the junction kept 6 bases outside the gene matches. CDR3 nucleotide sequence: TGCGCCAGCAGCACCGGGACAGGGTCTAGCACAGATACGCAGTATTTT. The encoded protein is CASSTGTGSSTDTQYF.

This clonotype came up many times. This chain connects TRBV11-1 to TRBJ1-2; D not certain. Trimming cost V 2 bases and J 3 bases, with 10 bases left between them. The CDR3 is 14 amino acids. Germline CDR1 SGHAT, CDR2 FQDESV (reference sequence). The DNA for the CDR3 is TGTGCCAGCAGCTTAAGCCGGGCGGACTATGGCTACACCTTC. Its translation is CASSLSRADYGYTF.

At least ten counts were recorded for this clonotype. A read error may account for a junction end that differs from germline. The chain carries TRBV5-8 and TRBJ2-3; weak D call: TRBD1 (6 bases). This CDR3 has 13 amino acids. Germline V gene lookup returns CDR1 SGHTS and CDR2 YDEGEE. The CDR3 is CASSLLRTETQYF. The CDR3 DNA reads as TGTGCCAGCAGCTTGTTGCGGACAGAGACGCAGTATTTT.

This clonotype was seen only a few times. This sequence joins TRBV9 and TRBJ2-3; TRBD1 or TRBD2 may be the D gene (5 bases each). In germline, CDR1 is SGDLS, CDR2 YYNGEE. The ends were cut back, 3 bases at V and 2 bases at J, with 7 bases in the middle. CDR3 size: 13 residues. DNA of the CDR3: TGTGCCAGCAGCGGAGGGACCACAGATACGCAGTATTTT. It codes for CASSGGTTDTQYF.

The chain uses TRBV4-3 and TRBJ2-7; D call uncertain. This CDR3 spans 14 amino acids. Germline V gene data show CDR1 as LGHNA and CDR2 as YSLEER. The germline V and J ends were trimmed by 0 bases and 4 bases, with 10 bases remaining between them. CDR3 amino acids: CASSQDRASYEQYF. The CDR3 DNA sequence: TGCGCCAGCAGCCAAGATCGGGCCAGTTACGAGCAGTACTTC.

V and J are TRBV15 and TRBJ2-3; TRBD2 matches at 9 bases. With 6 bases clipped from V and 2 bases from J, the junction kept 9 bases outside the gene matches. CDR3 size: 16 residues. Germline V gene sequence: CDR1 LNHNV, CDR2 YYDKDF (reference sequence). Here the CDR3 reads CATRRTGTSITDTQYF. In DNA form, the CDR3 reads TGTGCCACCAGAAGGACCGGGACTAGCATCACAGATACGCAGTATTTT.

This clonotype was found many times. The J gene is TRBJ2-7, the V gene TRBV29-1, with a possible D match to TRBD1 (5 bases). The length of the CDR3 is 11 residues. The germline V gene has CDR1 SQVTM and CDR2 ANQGSEA. The ends were cut back, 4 bases at V and 4 bases at J, with 8 bases in the middle. CDR3 in DNA: TGCAGCGTTGGAACAGGATACGAGCAGTACGTC. This codes for CSVGTGYEQYV.

The chain uses TRBV2 and TRBJ1-4, with 7 bases identical to TRBD1. From germline, CDR1 is SNHLY and CDR2 FYNNEI. Trimming at V came to 6 bases and at J to 7 bases, leaving 8 bases not matched to a gene. The CDR3 runs 14 residues. CDR3 sequence (DNA): TGTGCCAGCAGGAGGGACAGCTGGGGTGAAAAACTGTTTTTT. This encodes CASRRDSWGEKLFF.

This clonotype was seen a few times. This chain links TRBV6-2 or TRBV6-3 with TRBJ2-5; the match to TRBD1 covers 7 bases. With 7 bases clipped from V and 6 bases from J, the junction kept 8 bases outside the gene matches. Germline assignment: CDR1 MNHEY and CDR2 SVGEGT. This CDR3 spans 13 amino acids. The CDR3 sequence is CASNDRQGQTQYF. The CDR3 DNA sequence: TGTGCCAGCAACGATCGACAGGGTCAGACCCAGTACTTC.

The genes are TRBV10-3 and TRBJ2-7; D gene unclear. Trimming shortened V by 3 bases and J by 1 base, and 10 bases separated the two germline ends. Germline lookup yields CDR1 ENHRY and CDR2 SYGVKD. CDR3 size: 14 residues. The CDR3 DNA reads TGTGCCATCAGTGACACGACCTCTTCCTACGAGCAGTACTTC. Protein: CAISDTTSSYEQYF.

This clonotype has just a few counts. The CDR3 loop is CASSPGGYEQYV. The CDR3 DNA follows: TGTGCCAGCAGTCCTGGGGGCTACGAGCAGTACGTC. The chain couples TRBV12-3 or TRBV12-4 to TRBJ2-7, with D possibly being TRBD1 or TRBD2 (5 bases each). V was cut by 5 bases and J by 3 bases, with 8 bases left in between. The CDR3 extends over 12 amino acids.

The chain uses TRBV10-3 and TRBJ1-2, with a tentative D call TRBD1 (5 bases). Germline CDR1 is ENHRY and CDR2 is SYGVKD. This CDR3 spans 12 amino acids. The germline V and J ends were trimmed by 8 bases and 2 bases, with 9 bases remaining between them. The CDR3 sequence is CAIGAGNYGYTF. As DNA, the CDR3 is TGTGCCATCGGGGCGGGGAACTATGGCTACACCTTC.

This clonotype was counted only a few times. The chain recombines TRBV13 with TRBJ1-2; D may be TRBD1 (6 bases). V lost 3 bases and J 3 bases, leaving 8 bases between the germline ends. The CDR3 loop spans 13 amino acids. CDR1 is PRHDT and CDR2 is FYEKMQ in the germline V gene (reference sequence). Written as DNA, the CDR3 is TGTGCCAGCAGCTTGGACAGCTACTATGGCTACACCTTC. Translation gives CASSLDSYYGYTF.

The chain recombines TRBV27 with TRBJ2-3; D possibly corresponds to TRBD1 (5 bases). Trimming cost V 3 bases and J 3 bases, with 19 bases left between them. Per germline, CDR1 MNHEY and CDR2 SMNVEV (reference sequence). The CDR3 consists of 17 residues. CDR3 sequence (DNA): TGTGCCAGCAGTTTTTCATACCCAGCAGGGTCAACAGATACGCAGTATTTT. Protein product: CASSFSYPAGSTDTQYF.

In this sample, this clonotype turned up a few times. This chain joins TRBV4-1 and TRBJ2-2, with no clear D. Germline V gene sequence: CDR1 MGHRA, CDR2 YSYEKL. The CDR3 covers 14 residues. Trimming stripped 2 bases from V and 3 bases from J, with 7 bases between. CDR3 nucleotide sequence: TGCGCCAGCAGCCAATGGCGATACACCGGGGAGCTGTTTTTT. Protein sequence: CASSQWRYTGELFF.